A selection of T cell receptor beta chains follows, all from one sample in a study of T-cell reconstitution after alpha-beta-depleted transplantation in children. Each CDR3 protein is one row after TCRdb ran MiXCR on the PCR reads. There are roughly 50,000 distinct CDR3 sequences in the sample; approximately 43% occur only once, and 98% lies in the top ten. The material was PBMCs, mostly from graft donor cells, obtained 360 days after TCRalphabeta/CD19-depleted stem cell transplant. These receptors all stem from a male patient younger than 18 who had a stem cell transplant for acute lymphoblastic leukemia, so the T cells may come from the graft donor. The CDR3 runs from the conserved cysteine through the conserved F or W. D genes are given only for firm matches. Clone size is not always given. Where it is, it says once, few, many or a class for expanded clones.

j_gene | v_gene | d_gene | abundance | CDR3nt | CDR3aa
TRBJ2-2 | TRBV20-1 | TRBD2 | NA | TGCAGTGCCCGCATGCGGGGGTACTCCGGGGAGCTGTTTTTT | CSARMRGYSGELFF
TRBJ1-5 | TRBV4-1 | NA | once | TGCGCCAGCAGCCAAGATCAGGCAGGGAATCAGCCCCAGCATTTT | CASSQDQAGNQPQHF
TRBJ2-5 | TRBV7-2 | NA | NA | TGTGCCAGCAGCTCCTCATGGGGGGAGACCCAGTACTTC | CASSSSWGETQYF
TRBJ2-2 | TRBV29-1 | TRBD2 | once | TGCAGCGTTTGGGGACTAGGCTCTAACACCGGGGAGCTGTTTTTT | CSVWGLGSNTGELFF
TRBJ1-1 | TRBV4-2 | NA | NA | TGTGCCAGCAGCCAAGAGGGCCAGAGGAACACTGAAGCTTTCTTT | CASSQEGQRNTEAFF
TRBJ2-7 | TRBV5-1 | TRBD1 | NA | TGCGCCAGCAGGAAAATAGTCGGTGGGACAGGGAGCCACGAGCAGTACTTC | CASRKIVGGTGSHEQYF
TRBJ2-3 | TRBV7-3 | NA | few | TGTGCCAGCAGTAGCGTGAGCACAGATACGCAGTATTTT | CASSSVSTDTQYF
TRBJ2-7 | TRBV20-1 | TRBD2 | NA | TGCAGTGCTAGTGGGACTAGCGGATTAACCTACGAGCAGTACTTC | CSASGTSGLTYEQYF
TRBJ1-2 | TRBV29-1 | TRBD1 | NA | TGCAGCGTTGAAGATAGAATTCTTGGGGGACCGGGACAGGGGACCTATGGCTACACCTTC | CSVEDRILGGPGQGTYGYTF
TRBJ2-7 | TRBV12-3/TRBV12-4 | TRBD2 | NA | TGTGCCAGCAGCTACGGGACTAGTGGATCCTACGAGCAGTACTTC | CASSYGTSGSYEQYF
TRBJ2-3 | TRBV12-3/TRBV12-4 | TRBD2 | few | TGTGCCAGCAGTCCTCCCGGGACTATCACAGATACGCAGTATTTT | CASSPPGTITDTQYF
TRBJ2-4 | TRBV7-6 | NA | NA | TGTGCCAGCAGCTTCGGGCGGGACTCTATTCAGTACTTC | CASSFGRDSIQYF
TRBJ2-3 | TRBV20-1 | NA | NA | TGCAGTGCACTCCGGACAGGGAGGGGCACAGATGCGCAGTATTTT | CSALRTGRGTDAQYF
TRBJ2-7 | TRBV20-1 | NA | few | TGCAGTGCTAGAGATATGGGGAGCCTCCTTGGAGAGCAGTACTTC | CSARDMGSLLGEQYF
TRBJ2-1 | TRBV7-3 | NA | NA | TGTGCCAGCAGCCTTAGAGGCTCCTACAATGAGCAGTTCTTC | CASSLRGSYNEQFF
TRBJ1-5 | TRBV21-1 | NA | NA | TGTGCCAGCAGCGGCCACAGGGGGCGCACTCAGCCCCAGCATTTT | CASSGHRGRTQPQHF
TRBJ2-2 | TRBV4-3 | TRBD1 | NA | TGCGCCAGCAGCCCGTGGGGACAGGGGACCGGGGAGCTGTTTTTT | CASSPWGQGTGELFF
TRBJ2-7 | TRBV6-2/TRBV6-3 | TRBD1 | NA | TGTGCCAGCAGTTTCGATCCCATTGCCGGGACAGAATTCTACGAGCAGTACTTC | CASSFDPIAGTEFYEQYF